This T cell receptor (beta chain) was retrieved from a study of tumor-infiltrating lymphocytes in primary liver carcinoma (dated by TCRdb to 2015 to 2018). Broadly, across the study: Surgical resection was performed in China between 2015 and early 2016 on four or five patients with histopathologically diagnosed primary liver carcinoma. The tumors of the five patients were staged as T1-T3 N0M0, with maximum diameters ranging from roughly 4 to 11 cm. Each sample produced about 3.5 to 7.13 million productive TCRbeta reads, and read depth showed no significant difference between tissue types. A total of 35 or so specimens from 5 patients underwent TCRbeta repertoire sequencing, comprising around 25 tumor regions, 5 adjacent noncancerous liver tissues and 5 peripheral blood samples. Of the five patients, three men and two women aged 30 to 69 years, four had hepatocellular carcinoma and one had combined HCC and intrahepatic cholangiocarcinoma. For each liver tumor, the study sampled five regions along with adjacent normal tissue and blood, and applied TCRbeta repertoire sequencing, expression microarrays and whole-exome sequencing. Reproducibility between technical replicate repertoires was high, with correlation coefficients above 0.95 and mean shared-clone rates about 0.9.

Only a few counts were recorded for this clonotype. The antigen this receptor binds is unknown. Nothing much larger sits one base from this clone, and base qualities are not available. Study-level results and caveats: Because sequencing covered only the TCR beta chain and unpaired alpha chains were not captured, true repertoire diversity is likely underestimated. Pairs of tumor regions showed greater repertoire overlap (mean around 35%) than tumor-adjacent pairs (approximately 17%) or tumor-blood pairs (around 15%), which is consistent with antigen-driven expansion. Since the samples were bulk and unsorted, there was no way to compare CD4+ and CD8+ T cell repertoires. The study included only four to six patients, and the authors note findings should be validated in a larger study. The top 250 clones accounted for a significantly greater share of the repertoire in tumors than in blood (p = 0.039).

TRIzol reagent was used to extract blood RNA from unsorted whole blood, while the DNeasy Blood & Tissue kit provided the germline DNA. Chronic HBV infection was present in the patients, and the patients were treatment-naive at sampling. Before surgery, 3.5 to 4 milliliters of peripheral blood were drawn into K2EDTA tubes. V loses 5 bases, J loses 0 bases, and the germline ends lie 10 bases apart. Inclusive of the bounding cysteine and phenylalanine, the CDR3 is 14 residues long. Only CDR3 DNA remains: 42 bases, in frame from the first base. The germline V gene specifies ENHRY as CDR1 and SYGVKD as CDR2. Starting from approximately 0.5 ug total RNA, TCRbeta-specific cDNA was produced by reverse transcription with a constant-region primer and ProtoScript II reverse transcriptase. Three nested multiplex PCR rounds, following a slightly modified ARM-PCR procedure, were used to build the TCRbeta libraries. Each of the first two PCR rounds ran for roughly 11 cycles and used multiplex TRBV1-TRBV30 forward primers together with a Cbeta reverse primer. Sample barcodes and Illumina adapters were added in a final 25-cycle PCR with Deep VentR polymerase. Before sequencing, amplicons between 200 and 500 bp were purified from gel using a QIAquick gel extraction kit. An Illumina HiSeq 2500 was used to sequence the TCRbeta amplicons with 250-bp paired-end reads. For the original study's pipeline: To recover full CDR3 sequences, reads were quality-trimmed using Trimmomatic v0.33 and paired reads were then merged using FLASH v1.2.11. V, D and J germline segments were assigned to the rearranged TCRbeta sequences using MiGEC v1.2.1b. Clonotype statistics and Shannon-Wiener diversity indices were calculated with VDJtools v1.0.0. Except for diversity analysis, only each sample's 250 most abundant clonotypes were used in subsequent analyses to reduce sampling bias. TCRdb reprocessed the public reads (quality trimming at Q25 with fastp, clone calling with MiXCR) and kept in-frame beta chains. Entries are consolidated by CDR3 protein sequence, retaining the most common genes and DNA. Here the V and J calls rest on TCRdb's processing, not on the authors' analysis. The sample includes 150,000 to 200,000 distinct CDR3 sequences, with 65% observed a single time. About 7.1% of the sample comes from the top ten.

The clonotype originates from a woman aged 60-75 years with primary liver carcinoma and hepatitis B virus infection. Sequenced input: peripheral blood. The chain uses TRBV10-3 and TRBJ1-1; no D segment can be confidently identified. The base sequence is TGTGCCATCAGTTCCCTGAATCTGAACACTGAAGCTTTCTTT. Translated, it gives CAISSLNLNTEAFF.